These 2 T cell receptor beta chains came from one sample sequenced in a study of shared clonotypes between healthy human individuals. Measured with immunoSEQ multiplex PCR; TCRdb has only the in-frame clones, and not every one. The sample includes a few million clones, roughly 95% seen only once; the top ten take roughly 0.13%. Sequencing used naive CD4+ T cells sorted from blood. Subset here: CD45RA+ positively selected. The source is a man younger than 35 in good health.

The chain couples TRBV28 to TRBJ2-7; TRBD1 might be the D (6 bases). V was trimmed by 3 bases and J by 2 bases, leaving 14 bases between them. The CDR3 runs to 15 residues. Per the germline V gene, CDR1 is MDHEN and CDR2 is SYDVKM. The CDR3 spells CASSLATGQAYEQYF. CDR3 DNA sequence: TGTGCCAGCAGTTTGGCAACAGGGCAGGCCTACGAGCAGTACTTC.

The rearrangement uses TRBV15 and TRBJ2-1; 7 bases map to TRBD2. The CDR3 has 17 amino acids. In germline, CDR1 is LNHNV, CDR2 YYDKDF (reference sequence). V lost 0 bases to trimming and J lost 0 bases; unmatched junction nucleotides: 5. CDR3: CATSRDLAASSYNEQFF. The CDR3 coding sequence is TGTGCCACCAGCAGAGATCTAGCGGCTAGCTCCTACAATGAGCAGTTCTTC.